A single sample gave rise to the 7 T cell receptor beta chains below, sequenced in a study of Graves' ophthalmopathy and Graves' hyperthyroidism. The authors amplified TCR beta CDR3 regions from RNA transcripts. RT-PCR was first run with HTBI primers, then multiplex PCR in a second round. Each CDR3 protein is one row after TCRdb ran MiXCR on the multiplex PCR reads. Here the sample spans approximately 480,000 distinct CDR3 sequences, over 13% being singletons. Sequencing was done on a sample of blood. The origin of the receptors is a woman in her thirties with Graves' ophthalmopathy.

This clonotype has at least ten counts. The V and J genes are TRBV4-2 and TRBJ1-2; the match to TRBD1 covers 7 bases. CDR1 is LGHNA and CDR2 is YNFKEQ in the germline V gene. This CDR3 comprises 14 residues. The trim removed 7 bases at V and 4 bases at J, leaving 9 bases unmatched. As DNA, the CDR3 is TGTGCCAGCACCAAACAGGGGCAAGGCTATGGCTACACCTTC. The encoded protein is CASTKQGQGYGYTF.

This clonotype was counted at least ten times. The rearrangement links TRBV6-4 to TRBJ1-6, with 10 bases matching TRBD1. CDR1 MRHNA and CDR2 SNTAGT come from the germline V gene. The J segment lost 9 bases and the V segment lost 1 base, leaving 21 bases of the junction unmatched. This CDR3 spans 21 amino acids. The CDR3 sequence is CASSDYPAGQGLLGGSSPLHF. DNA for the CDR3: TGTGCCAGCAGTGACTATCCGGCGGGACAGGGGCTCCTGGGGGGGAGTTCACCCCTCCACTTT.

There are many counts of this clonotype. The J gene is TRBJ1-2, the V gene TRBV28; 7 bases map to TRBD1. The V gene end was trimmed by 8 bases and the J gene end by 7 bases; junction bases not matched to a gene: 7. Germline V gene lookup returns CDR1 MDHEN and CDR2 SYDVKM. The CDR3 spans 12 residues. CDR3: CASGPGGRGYTF. In DNA, the CDR3 is TGTGCCAGCGGCCCAGGGGGGCGTGGCTACACCTTC.

This clonotype was recorded many times. This chain joins TRBV5-5 and TRBJ1-2, with D possibly matching TRBD1 (6 bases). The length of the CDR3 is 14 residues. CDR1 and CDR2 from the germline V gene are SGHKS and YYEKEE (reference sequence). Trimming stripped 2 bases from V and 3 bases from J, with 11 bases between. The CDR3 nucleotides read TGTGCCAGCAGCTTCTCGGGGGGCGACTATGGCTACACCTTC. The encoded protein is CASSFSGGDYGYTF.

In this sample, this clonotype turned up many times. CDR3 in DNA: TGTGCCAGCAGCCCATGGACAGAGAACACTGAAGCTTTCTTT. This codes for CASSPWTENTEAFF. The chain has TRBV7-9 and TRBJ1-1; possibly TRBD1 for D (6 bases). There are 14 residues in the CDR3. V gave up 5 bases and J gave up 1 base, with 11 bases separating them. Germline CDR1 is SEHNR and CDR2 is FQNEAQ (reference sequence).

Concerning this clonotype itself: A much larger clone differs from this one at a single base, so this may be a read error. It is likely a read error, because the conserved phenylalanine at the end of the CDR3 is missing. For the CDR3, the DNA is TGTGCCAGCACCAATCAGGGTGGGGAGACCCAGTACCTC. It yields the protein CASTNQGGETQYL. This sequence joins TRBV7-9 and TRBJ2-5; TRBD1 might be the D (5 bases). Germline CDR1 reads SEHNR; CDR2 reads FQNEAQ (reference sequence). V lost 7 bases and J 5 bases, leaving 14 bases between the germline ends. This CDR3 is 13 amino acids long.

This clonotype appeared many times. The V call is TRBV20-1, the J call TRBJ2-2; D may be TRBD1 or TRBD2 (6 bases each). Trimming shortened V by 0 bases and J by 7 bases, and 18 bases separated the two germline ends. This CDR3 has 16 amino acids. The germline CDR1 and CDR2 sequences are DFQATT and SNEGSKA (reference sequence). CDR3 region: CSAREERGARDGELFF. CDR3 sequence (DNA): TGCAGTGCTAGAGAAGAAAGGGGGGCCAGGGACGGGGAGCTGTTTTTT.